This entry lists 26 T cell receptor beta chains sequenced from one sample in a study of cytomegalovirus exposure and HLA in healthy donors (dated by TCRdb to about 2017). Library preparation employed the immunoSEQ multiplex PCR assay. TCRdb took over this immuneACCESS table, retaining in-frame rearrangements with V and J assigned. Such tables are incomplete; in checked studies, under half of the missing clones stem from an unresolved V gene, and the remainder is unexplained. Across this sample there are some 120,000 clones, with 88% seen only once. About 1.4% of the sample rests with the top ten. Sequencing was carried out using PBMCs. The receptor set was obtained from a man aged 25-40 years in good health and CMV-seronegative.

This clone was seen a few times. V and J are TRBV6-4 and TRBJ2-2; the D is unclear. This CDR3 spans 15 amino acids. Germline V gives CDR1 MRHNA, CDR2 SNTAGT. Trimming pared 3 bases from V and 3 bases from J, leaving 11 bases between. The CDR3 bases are TGTGCCAGCAGTGATATACTTCGGGACACCGGGGAGCTGTTTTTT. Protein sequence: CASSDILRDTGELFF.

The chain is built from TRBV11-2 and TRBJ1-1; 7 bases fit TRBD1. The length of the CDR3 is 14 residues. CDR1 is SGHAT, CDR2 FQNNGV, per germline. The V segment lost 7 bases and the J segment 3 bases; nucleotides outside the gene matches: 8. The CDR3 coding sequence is TGTGCCAGCATATTTAGGGGGCTCCACACTGAAGCTTTCTTT. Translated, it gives CASIFRGLHTEAFF.

Here the CDR3 DNA reads TGTGCCAGCAGTGGTCTTAGCGTTTCCTACAATGAGCAGTTCTTC. Its translation: CASSGLSVSYNEQFF. The rearrangement joins TRBV2 to TRBJ2-1; D may be TRBD2 (5 bases). The V end lost 4 bases, the J end lost 1 base, and 11 bases lay between the germline ends. CDR1 is SNHLY, CDR2 FYNNEI, per germline. The CDR3 is made up of 15 amino acids. The full variable domain, its missing parts supplied by reference TRBV2 and TRBJ2-1, is EPEVTQTPSHQVTQMGQEVILRCVPISNHLYFYWYRQILGQKVEFLVSFYNNEISEKSEIFDDQFSVERPDGSNFTLKIRSTKLEDSAMYFCASSGLSVSYNEQFFGPGTRLTVL.

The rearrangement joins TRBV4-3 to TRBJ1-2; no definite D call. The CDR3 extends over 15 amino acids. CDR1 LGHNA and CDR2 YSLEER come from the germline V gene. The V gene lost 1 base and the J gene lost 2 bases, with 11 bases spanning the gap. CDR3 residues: CASSQVNRYNYGYTF. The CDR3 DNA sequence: TGCGCCAGCAGCCAAGTTAACAGATACAACTATGGCTACACCTTC.

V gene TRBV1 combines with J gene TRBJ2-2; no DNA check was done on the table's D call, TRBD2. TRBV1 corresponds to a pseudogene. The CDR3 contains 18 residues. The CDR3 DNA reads TGCACCAGCAGCCAAGTTGAGCCACCACAAGCGAATGGCGGGGAGCTGTTTTTT. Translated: CTSSQVEPPQANGGELFF.

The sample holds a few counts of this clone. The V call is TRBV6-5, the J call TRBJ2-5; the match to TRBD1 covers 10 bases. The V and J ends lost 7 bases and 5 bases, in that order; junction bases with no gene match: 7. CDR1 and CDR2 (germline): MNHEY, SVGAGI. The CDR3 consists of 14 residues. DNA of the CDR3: TGTGCCAGCACCAGGACAGGGGGGGAGGAGACCCAGTACTTC. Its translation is CASTRTGGEETQYF.

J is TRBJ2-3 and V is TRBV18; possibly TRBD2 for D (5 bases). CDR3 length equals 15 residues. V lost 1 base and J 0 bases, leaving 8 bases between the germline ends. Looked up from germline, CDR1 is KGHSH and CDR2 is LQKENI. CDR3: CASSPLASSTDTQYF. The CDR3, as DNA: TGTGCCAGCTCACCACTAGCGAGTAGCACAGATACGCAGTATTTT.

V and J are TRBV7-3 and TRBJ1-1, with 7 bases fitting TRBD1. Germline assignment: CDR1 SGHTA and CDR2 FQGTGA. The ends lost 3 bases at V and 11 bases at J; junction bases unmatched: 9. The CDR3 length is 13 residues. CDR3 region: CASSFDRAGVAFF. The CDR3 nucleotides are TGTGCCAGCAGCTTTGACAGGGCTGGCGTCGCTTTCTTT.

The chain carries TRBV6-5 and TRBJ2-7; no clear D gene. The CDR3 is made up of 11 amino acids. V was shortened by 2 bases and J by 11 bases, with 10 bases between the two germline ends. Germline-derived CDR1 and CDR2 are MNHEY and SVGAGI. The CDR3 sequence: CASSYGSAKYF. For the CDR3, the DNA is TGTGCCAGCAGTTACGGTAGTGCGAAGTACTTC.

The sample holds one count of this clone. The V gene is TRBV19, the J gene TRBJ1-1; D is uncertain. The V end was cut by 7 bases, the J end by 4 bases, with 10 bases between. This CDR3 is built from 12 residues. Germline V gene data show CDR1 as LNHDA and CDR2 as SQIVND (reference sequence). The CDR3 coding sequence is TGTGCCAGTAACAAAGGGAGCACTGAAGCTTTCTTT. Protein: CASNKGSTEAFF.

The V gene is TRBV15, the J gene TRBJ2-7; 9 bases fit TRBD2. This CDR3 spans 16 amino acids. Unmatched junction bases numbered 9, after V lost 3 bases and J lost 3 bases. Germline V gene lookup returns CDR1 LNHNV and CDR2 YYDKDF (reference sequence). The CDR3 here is CATSRELAGAHYEQYF. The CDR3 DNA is TGTGCCACCAGCAGGGAATTAGCGGGAGCGCACTACGAGCAGTACTTC.

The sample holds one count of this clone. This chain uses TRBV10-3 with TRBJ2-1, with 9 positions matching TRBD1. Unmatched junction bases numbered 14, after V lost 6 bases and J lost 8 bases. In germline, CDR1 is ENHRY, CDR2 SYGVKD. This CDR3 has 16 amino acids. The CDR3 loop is CAISGQGSARGDEQFF. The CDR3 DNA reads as TGTGCCATCAGCGGACAGGGGTCGGCCCGTGGGGATGAGCAGTTCTTC.

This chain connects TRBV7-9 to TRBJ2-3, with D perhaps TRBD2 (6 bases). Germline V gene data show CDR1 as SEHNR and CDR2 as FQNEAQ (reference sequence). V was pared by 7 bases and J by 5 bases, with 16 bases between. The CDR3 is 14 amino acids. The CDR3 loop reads CASNFGGPKDTQYF. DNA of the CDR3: TGTGCCAGCAACTTCGGAGGGCCGAAAGATACGCAGTATTTT.

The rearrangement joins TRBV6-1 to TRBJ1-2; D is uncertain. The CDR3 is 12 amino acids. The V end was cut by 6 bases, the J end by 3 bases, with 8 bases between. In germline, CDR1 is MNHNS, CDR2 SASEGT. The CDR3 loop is CASRQLDYGYTF. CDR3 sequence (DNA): TGTGCCAGCAGACAGTTGGACTATGGCTACACCTTC.

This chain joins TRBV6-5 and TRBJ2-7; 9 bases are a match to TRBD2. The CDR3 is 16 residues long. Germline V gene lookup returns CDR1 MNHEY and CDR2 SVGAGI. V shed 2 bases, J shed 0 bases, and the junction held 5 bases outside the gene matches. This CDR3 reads CASSYEPAGGSYEQYF. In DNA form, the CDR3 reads TGTGCCAGCAGTTACGAACCAGCGGGGGGCTCCTACGAGCAGTACTTC.

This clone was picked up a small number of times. The CDR3 loop reads CASSVDRVREQYF. CDR3 sequence (DNA): TGTGCCAGCAGCGTGGACAGGGTAAGAGAGCAGTACTTC. The J gene is TRBJ2-7, the V gene TRBV5-4, with 8 bases fitting TRBD1. CDR1 is SGHNT, CDR2 YYREEE, per germline (reference sequence). The trim removed 4 bases at V and 7 bases at J, leaving 7 bases unmatched. CDR3 size: 13 residues.

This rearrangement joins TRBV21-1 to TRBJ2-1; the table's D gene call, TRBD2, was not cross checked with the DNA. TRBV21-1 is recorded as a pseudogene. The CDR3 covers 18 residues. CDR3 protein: CASSAKKRTSGRCDEQFF. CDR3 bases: TGTGCCAGCAGCGCGAAGAAAAGGACTAGCGGGAGGTGCGATGAGCAGTTCTTC.

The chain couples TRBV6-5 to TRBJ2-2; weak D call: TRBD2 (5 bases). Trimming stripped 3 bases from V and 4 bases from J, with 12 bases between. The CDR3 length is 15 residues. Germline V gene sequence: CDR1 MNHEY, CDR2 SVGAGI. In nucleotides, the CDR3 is TGTGCCAGCAGTTATGAGGGCGCGGGCACCGGGGAGCTGTTTTTT. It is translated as CASSYEGAGTGELFF.

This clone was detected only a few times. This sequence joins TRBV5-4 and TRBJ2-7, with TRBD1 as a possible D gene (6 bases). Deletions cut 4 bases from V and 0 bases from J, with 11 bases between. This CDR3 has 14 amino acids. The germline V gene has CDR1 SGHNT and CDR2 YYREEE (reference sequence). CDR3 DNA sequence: TGTGCCAGCAGCCCGGACAGTCTCTCCTACGAGCAGTACTTC. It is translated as CASSPDSLSYEQYF.

The CDR3 region has the DNA TGTGCCAGCAGCCAAGATCTCGGGACAGTTCGCTACGAGCAGTACTTC. Translating it yields CASSQDLGTVRYEQYF. The V and J genes are TRBV14 and TRBJ2-7, with 7 bases aligning to TRBD1. The CDR3 runs 16 residues. V lost 0 bases, J lost 3 bases, and 8 bases stayed unmatched. Germline values: CDR1 SGHDN, CDR2 FVKESK.

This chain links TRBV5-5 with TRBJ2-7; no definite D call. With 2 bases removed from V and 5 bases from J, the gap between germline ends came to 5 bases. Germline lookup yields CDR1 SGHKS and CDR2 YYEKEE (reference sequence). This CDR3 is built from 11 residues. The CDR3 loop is CASSFEDEQYF. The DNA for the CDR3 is TGTGCCAGCAGCTTTGAGGACGAGCAGTACTTC.

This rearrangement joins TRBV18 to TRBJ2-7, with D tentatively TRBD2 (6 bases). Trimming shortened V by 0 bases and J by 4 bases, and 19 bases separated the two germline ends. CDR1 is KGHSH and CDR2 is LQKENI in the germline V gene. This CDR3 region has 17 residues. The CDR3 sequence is CASSPPGPGLNTYEQYF. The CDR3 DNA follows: TGTGCCAGCTCACCACCGGGGCCGGGACTCAACACTTACGAGCAGTACTTC.

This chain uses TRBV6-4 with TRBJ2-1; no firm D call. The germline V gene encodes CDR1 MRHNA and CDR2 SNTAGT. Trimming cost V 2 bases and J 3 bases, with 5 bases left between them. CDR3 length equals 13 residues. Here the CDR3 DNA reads TGTGCCAGCAGTGACGACAACTACAATGAGCAGTTCTTC. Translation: CASSDDNYNEQFF.

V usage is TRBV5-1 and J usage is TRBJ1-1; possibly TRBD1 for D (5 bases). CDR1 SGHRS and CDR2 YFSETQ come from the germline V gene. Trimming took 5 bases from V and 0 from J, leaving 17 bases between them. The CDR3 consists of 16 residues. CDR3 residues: CASSGMGLTMNTEAFF. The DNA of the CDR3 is TGCGCCAGCAGTGGGATGGGGCTCACAATGAACACTGAAGCTTTCTTT.

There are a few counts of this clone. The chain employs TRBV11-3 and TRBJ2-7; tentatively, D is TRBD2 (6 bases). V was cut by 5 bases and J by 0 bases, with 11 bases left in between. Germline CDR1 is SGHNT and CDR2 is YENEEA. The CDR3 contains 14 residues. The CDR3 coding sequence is TGTGCCAGCAGCCAAGGACTATCCTCCTACGAGCAGTACTTC. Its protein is CASSQGLSSYEQYF.

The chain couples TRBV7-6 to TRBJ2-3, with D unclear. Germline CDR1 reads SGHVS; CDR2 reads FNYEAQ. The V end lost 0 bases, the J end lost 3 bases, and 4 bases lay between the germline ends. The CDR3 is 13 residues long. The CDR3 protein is CASSLARTDTQYF. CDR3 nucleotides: TGTGCCAGCAGCTTAGCGCGGACAGATACGCAGTATTTT. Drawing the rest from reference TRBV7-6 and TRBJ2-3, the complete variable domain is GAGVSQSPRYKVTKRGQDVALRCDPISGHVSLYWYRQALGQGPEFLTYFNYEAQQDKSGLPNDRFSAERPEGSISTLTIQRTEQRDSAMYRCASSLARTDTQYFGPGTRLTVL.